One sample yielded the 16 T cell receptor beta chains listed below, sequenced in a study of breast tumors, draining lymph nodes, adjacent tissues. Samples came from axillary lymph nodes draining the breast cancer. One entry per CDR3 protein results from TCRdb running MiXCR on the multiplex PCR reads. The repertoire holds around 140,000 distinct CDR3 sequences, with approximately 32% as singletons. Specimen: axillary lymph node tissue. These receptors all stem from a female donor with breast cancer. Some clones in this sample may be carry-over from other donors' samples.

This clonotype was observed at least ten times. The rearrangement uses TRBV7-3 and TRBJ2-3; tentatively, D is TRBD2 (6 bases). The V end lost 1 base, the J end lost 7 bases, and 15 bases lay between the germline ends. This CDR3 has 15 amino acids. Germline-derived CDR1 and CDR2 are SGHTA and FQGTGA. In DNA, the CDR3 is TGTGCCAGCAGCTTAAGCTCCGGGGGACCAAATACGCAGTATTTT. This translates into CASSLSSGGPNTQYF.

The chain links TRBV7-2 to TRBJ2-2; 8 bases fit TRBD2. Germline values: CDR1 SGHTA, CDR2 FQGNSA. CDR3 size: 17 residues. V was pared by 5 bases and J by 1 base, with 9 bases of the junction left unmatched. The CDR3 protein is CASSPSLAGWNTGELFF. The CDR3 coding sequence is TGTGCCAGCAGCCCGAGTCTAGCGGGCTGGAACACCGGGGAGCTGTTTTTT.

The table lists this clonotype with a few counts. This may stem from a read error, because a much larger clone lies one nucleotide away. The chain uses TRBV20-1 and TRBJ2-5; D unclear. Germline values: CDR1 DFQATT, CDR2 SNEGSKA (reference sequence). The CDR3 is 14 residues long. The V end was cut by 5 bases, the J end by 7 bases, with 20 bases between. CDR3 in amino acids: CSASPPGPRATQYF. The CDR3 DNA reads TGCAGTGCTTCCCCCCCCGGGCCTAGGGCGACCCAGTACTTC.

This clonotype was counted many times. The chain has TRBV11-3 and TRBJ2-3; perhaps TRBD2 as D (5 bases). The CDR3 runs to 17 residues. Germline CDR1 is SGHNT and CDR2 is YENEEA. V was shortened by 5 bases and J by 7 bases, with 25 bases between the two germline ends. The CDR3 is CASSPSGWAGGPHTQYF. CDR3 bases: TGTGCCAGCAGCCCCTCCGGTTGGGCGGGCGGCCCACATACGCAGTATTTT.

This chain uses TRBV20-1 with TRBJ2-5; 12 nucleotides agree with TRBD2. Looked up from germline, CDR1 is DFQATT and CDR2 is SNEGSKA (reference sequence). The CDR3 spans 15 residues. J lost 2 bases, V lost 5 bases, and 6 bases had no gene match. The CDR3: CSAFNGLAGQETQYF. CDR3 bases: TGCAGTGCTTTCAATGGACTAGCGGGGCAAGAGACCCAGTACTTC.

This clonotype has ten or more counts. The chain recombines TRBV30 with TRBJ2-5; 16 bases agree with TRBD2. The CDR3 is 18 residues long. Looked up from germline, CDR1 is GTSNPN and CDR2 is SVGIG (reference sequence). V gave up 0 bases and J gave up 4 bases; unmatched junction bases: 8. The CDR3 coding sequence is TGTGCCTGGAGTGTATCGGGACTAGCGGGGGGGCGAGGAGAGACCCAGTACTTC. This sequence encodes CAWSVSGLAGGRGETQYF. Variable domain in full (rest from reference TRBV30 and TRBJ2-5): SQTIHQWPATLVQPVGSPLSLECTVEGTSNPNLYWYRQAAGRGLQLLFYSVGIGQISSEVPQNLSASRPQDRQFILSSKKLLLSDSGFYLCAWSVSGLAGGRGETQYFGPGTRLLVL.

As DNA, the CDR3 is TGTGCCAGCATGGGTACAGGAGCATTGGATGAGCAGTTCTTC. As protein: CASMGTGALDEQFF. The rearrangement joins TRBV6-6 to TRBJ2-1, with a possible D match to TRBD1 (5 bases). Looked up from germline, CDR1 is MNHNY and CDR2 is SVGAGI (reference sequence). The CDR3 sequence is 14 residues long. Trimming stripped 7 bases from V and 8 bases from J, with 18 bases between.

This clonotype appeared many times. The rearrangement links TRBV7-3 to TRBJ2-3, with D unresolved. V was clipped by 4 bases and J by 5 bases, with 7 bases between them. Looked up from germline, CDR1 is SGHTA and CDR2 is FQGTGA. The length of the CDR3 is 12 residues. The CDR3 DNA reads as TGTGCCAGCAGCTCTTACGGAGATACGCAGTATTTT. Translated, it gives CASSSYGDTQYF.

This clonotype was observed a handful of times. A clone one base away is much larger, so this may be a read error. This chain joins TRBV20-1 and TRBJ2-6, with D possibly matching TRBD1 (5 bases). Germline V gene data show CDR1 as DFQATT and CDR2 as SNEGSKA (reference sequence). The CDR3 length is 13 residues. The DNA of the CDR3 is TGCAGTGCTAGTCTGCCTGGGGCCAACGCCCTGACTTTC. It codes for CSASLPGANALTF.

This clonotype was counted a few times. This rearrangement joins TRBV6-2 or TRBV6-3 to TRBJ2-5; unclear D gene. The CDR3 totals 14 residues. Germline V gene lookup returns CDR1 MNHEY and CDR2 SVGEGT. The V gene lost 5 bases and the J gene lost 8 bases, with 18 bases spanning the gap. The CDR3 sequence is CASSPASPRETQYF. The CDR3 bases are TGTGCCAGCAGTCCCGCATCGCCAAGGGAAACCCAGTACTTC.

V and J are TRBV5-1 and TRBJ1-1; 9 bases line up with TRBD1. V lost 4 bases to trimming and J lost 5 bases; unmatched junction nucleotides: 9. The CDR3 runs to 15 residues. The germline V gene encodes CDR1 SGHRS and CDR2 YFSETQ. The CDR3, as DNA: TGCGCCAGCAGCAACTCCGGGACAGGGTTGACTGAAGCTTTCTTT. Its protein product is CASSNSGTGLTEAFF. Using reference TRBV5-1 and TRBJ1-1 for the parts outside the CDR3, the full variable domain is KAGVTQTPRYLIKTRGQQVTLSCSPISGHRSVSWYQQTPGQGLQFLFEYFSETQRNKGNFPGRFSGRQFSNSRSEMNVSTLELGDSALYLCASSNSGTGLTEAFFGQGTRLTVV.

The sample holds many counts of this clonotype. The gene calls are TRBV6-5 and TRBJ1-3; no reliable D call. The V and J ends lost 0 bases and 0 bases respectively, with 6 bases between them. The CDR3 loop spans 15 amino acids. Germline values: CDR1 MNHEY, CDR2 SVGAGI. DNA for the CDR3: TGTGCCAGCAGTTACTCGTACAGCTCTGGAAACACCATATATTTT. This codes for CASSYSYSSGNTIYF.

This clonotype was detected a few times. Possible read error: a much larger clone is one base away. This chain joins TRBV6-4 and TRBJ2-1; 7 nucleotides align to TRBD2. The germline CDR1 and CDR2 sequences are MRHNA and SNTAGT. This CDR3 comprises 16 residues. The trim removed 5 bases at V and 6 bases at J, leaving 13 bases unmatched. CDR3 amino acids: CASSQTGTKGSNEQFF. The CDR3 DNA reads TGTGCCAGCAGTCAAACCGGGACTAAGGGCTCCAATGAGCAGTTCTTC.

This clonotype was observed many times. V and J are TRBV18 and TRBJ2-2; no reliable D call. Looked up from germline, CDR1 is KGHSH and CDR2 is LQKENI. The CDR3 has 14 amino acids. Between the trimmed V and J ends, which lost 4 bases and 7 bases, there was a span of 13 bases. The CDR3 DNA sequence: TGTGCCAGCTCACAAAACCCAGTTGGCGGGGAGCTGTTTTTT. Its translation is CASSQNPVGGELFF.

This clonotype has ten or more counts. The CDR3 sequence: CASSGAAQETQYF. The CDR3, as DNA: TGTGCCAGCAGTGGGGCAGCCCAAGAGACCCAGTACTTC. The gene calls are TRBV2 and TRBJ2-5; D unclear. The V end was cut by 4 bases, the J end by 1 base, with 7 bases between. CDR1 is SNHLY and CDR2 is FYNNEI in the germline V gene. The CDR3 spans 13 residues.

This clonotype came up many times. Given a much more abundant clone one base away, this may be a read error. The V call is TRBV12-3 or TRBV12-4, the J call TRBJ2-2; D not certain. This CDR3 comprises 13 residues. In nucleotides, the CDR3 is TGTGTCAGCAGCCGGACCAACACCGGGGAGCTGTTTTTT. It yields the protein CVSSRTNTGELFF.